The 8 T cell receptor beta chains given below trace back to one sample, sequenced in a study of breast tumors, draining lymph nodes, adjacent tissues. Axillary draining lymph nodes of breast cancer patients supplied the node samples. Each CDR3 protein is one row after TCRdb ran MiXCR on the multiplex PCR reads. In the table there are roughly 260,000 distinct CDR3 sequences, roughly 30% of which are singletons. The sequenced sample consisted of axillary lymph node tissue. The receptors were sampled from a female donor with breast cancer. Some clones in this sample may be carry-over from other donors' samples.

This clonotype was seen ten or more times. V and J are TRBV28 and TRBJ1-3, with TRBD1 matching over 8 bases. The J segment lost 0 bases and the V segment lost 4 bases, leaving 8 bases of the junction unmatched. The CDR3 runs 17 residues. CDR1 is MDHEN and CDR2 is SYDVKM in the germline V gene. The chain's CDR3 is CASSSLRQGSSGNTIYF. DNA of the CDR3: TGTGCCAGCAGTTCACTCCGACAGGGGAGCTCTGGAAACACCATATATTTT.

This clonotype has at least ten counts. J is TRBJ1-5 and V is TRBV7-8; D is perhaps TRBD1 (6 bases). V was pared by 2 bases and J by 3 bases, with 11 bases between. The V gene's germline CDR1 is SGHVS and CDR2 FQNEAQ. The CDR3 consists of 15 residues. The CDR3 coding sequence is TGTGCCAGCAGCTTACAGGGACAAATCAATCAGCCCCAGCATTTT. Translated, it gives CASSLQGQINQPQHF.

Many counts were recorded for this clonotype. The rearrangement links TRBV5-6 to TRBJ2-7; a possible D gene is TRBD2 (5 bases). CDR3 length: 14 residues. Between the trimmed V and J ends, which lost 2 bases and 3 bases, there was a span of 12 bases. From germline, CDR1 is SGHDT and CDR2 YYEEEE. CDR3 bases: TGTGCCAGCAGCTTACTAGTAAGGATCTACGAGCAGTACTTC. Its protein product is CASSLLVRIYEQYF.

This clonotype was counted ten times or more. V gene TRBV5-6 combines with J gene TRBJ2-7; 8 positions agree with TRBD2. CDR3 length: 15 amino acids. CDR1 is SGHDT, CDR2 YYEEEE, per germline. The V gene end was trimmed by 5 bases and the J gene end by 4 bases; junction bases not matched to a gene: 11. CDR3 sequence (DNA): TGTGCCAGCAGGTCAAATGGTCCTAGCGGGTACGAGCAGTACTTC. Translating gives CASRSNGPSGYEQYF.

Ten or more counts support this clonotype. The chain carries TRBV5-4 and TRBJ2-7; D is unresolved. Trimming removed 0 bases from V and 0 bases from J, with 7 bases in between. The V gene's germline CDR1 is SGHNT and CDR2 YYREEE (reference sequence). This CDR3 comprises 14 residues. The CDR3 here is CASSLDSSSYEQYF. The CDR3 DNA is TGTGCCAGCAGCTTGGACAGTAGCTCCTACGAGCAGTACTTC.

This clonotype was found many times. The DNA for the CDR3 is TGTGCCAGTAGTATTCCTTTGGGCTCTGGAAACACCATATATTTT. Encoded protein: CASSIPLGSGNTIYF. The V call is TRBV19, the J call TRBJ1-3; D call uncertain. CDR1 and CDR2 from the germline V gene are LNHDA and SQIVND (reference sequence). The CDR3 totals 15 residues. Trimming cost V 3 bases and J 0 bases, with 9 bases left between them.

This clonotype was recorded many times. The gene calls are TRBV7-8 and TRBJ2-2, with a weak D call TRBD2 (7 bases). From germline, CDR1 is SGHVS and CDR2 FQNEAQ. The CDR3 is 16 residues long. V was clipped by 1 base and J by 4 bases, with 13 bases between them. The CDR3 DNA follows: TGTGCCAGCAGCTTAGTCCGGGGGGCAGTCACCGGGGAGCTGTTTTTT. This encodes CASSLVRGAVTGELFF.

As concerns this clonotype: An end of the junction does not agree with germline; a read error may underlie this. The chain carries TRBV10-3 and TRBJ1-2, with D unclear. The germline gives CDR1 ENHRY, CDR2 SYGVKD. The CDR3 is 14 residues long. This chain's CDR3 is CAISDSGSNYGYTF. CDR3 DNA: TGTGCCATCAGTGATTCGGGGAGCAACTACGGCTACACCTTC.